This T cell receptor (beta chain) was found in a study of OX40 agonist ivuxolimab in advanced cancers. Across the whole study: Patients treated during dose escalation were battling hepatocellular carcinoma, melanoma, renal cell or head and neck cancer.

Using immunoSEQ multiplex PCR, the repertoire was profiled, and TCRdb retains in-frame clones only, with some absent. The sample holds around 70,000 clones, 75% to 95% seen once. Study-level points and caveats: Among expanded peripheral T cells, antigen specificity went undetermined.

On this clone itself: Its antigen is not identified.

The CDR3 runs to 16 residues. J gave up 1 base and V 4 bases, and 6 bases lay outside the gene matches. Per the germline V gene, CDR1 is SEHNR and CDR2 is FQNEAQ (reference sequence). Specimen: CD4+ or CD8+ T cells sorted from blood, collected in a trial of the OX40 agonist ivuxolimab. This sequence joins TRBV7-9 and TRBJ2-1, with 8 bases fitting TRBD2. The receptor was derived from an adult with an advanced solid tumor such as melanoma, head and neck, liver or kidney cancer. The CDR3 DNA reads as TGTGCCAGCAGCTACCTAGCGGGCCCTTCCTACAATGAGCAGTTCTTC. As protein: CASSYLAGPSYNEQFF. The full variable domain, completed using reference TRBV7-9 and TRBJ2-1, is DTGVSQNPRHKITKRGQNVTFRCDPISEHNRLYWYRQTLGQGPEFLTYFQNEAQLEKSRLLSDRFSAERPKGSFSTLEIQRTEQGDSAMYLCASSYLAGPSYNEQFFGPGTRLTVL.